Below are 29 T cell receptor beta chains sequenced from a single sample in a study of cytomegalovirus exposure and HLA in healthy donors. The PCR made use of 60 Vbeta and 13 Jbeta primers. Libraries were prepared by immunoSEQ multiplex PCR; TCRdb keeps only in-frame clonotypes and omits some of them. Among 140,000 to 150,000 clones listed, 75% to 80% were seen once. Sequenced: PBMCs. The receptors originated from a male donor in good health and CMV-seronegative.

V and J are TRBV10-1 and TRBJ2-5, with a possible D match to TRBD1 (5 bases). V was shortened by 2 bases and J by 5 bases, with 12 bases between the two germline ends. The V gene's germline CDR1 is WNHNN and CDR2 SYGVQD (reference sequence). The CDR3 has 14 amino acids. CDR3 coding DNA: TGCGCCAGCAGTGAGAAAAGGGGCGCGGAGACCCAGTACTTC. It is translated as CASSEKRGAETQYF.

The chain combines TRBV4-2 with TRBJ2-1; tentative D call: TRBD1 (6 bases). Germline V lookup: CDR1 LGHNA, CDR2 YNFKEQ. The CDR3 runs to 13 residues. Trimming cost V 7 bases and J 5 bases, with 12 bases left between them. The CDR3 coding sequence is TGTGCCAGCACCGACAGGTTTAACAATGAGCAGTTCTTC. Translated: CASTDRFNNEQFF.

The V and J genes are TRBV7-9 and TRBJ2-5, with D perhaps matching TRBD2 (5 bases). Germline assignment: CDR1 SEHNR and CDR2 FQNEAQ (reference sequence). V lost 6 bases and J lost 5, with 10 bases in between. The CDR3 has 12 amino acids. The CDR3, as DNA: TGTGCCAGCAGTTACGGGGTCGAGACCCAGTACTTC. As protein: CASSYGVETQYF. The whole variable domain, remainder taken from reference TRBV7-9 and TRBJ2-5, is DTGVSQNPRHKITKRGQNVTFRCDPISEHNRLYWYRQTLGQGPEFLTYFQNEAQLEKSRLLSDRFSAERPKGSFSTLEIQRTEQGDSAMYLCASSYGVETQYFGPGTRLLVL.

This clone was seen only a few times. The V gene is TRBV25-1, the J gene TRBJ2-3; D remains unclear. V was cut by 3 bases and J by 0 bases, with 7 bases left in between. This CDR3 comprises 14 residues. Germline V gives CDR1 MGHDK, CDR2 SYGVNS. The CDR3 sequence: CASSEAPSTDTQYF. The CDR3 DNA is TGTGCCAGCAGTGAGGCCCCCAGCACAGATACGCAGTATTTT.

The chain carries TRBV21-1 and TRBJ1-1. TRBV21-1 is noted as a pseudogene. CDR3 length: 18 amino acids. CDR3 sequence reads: CASSNRRDGSHLNTEAFF. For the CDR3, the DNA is TGTGCCAGCAGCAATAGGCGGGACGGTTCGCATTTGAACACTGAAGCTTTCTTT.

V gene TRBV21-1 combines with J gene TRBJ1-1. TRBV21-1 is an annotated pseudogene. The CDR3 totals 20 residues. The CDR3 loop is CASSSPGQVGGMGMNTEAFF. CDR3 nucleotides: TGTGCCAGCAGCTCCCCCGGGCAGGTGGGAGGCATGGGCATGAACACTGAAGCTTTCTTT.

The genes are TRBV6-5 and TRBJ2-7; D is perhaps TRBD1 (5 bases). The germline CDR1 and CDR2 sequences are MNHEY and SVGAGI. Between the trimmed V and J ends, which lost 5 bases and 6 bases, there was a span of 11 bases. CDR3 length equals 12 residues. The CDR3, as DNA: TGTGCCAGCAGTCTGGGCCAGGGCGAGCAGTACTTC. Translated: CASSLGQGEQYF.

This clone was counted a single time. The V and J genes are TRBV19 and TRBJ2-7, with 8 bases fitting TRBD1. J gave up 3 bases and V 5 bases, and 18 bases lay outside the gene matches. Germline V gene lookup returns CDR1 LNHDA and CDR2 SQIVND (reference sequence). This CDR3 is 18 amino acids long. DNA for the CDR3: TGTGCCAGTAGTTCAGGACAGGGAAAATTGTTCGGGTACTACGAGCAGTACTTC. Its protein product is CASSSGQGKLFGYYEQYF.

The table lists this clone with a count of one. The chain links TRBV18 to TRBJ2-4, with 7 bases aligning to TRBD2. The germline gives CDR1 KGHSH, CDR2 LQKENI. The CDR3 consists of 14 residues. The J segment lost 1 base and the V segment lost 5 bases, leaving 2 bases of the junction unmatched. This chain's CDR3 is CASSGGEAKNIQYF. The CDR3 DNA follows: TGTGCCAGCTCAGGGGGGGAGGCCAAAAACATTCAGTACTTC.

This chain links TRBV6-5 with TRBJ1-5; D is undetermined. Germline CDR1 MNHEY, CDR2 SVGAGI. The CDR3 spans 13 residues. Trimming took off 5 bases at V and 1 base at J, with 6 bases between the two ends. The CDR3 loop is CASSEGSNQPQHF. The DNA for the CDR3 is TGTGCCAGCAGTGAGGGAAGCAATCAGCCCCAGCATTTT.

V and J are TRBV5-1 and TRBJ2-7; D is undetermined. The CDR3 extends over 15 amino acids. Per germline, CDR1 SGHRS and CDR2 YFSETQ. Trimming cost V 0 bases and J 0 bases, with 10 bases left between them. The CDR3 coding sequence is TGCGCCAGCAGCTTGGATCAGGCCTTCTCCTACGAGCAGTACTTC. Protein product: CASSLDQAFSYEQYF.

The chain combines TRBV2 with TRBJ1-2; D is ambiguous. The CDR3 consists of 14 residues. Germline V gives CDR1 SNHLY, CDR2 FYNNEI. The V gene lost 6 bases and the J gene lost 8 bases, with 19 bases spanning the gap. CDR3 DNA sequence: TGTGCCAGCAGACGAGCAGCGTCCTATGAGGGCTACACCTTC. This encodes CASRRAASYEGYTF.

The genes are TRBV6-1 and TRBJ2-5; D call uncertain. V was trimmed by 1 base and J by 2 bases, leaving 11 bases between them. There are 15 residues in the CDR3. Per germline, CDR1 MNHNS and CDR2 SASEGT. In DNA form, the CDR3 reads TGTGCCAGCAGTGAAGTTCCAGGAAGTCAAGAGACCCAGTACTTC. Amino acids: CASSEVPGSQETQYF.

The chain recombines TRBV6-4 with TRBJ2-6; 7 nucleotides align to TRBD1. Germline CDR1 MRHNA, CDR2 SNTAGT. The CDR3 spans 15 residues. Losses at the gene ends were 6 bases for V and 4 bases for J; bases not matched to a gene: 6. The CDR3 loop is CASSPTGDGANVLTF. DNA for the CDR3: TGTGCCAGCAGCCCTACAGGGGACGGGGCCAACGTCCTGACTTTC.

CDR3 loop: CASSQGDSQNTEAFF. The CDR3 DNA sequence: TGTGCCAGCAGCCAAGGGGACAGCCAGAACACTGAAGCTTTCTTT. V is TRBV4-2 and J is TRBJ1-1; 7 nucleotides agree with TRBD1. J lost 1 base, V lost 1 base, and 3 bases had no gene match. Germline loops: CDR1 LGHNA, CDR2 YNFKEQ. The CDR3 loop spans 15 amino acids.

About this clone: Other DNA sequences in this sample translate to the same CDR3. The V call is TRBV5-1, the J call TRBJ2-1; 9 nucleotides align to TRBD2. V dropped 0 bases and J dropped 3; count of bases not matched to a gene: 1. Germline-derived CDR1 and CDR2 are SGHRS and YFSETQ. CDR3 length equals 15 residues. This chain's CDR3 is CASSLGAGGYNEQFF. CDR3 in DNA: TGCGCCAGCAGCTTGGGAGCGGGAGGCTACAATGAGCAGTTCTTC.

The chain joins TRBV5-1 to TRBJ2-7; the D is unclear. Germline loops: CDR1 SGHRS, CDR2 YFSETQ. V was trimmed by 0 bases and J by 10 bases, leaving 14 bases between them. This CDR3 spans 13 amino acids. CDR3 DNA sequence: TGCGCCAGCAGCTTGGATGAACGATCGGTTCAGTACTTC. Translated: CASSLDERSVQYF.

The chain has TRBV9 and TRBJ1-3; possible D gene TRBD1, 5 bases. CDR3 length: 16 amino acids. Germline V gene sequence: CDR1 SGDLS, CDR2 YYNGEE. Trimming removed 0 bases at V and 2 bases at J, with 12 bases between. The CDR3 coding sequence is TGTGCCAGCAGCGTAGCTGAGTCAGGGACTGGAAACACCATATATTTT. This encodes CASSVAESGTGNTIYF.

The CDR3 loop is CASSLEQGTETQYF. CDR3 in DNA: TGTGCCAGCAGCTTAGAACAGGGTACGGAGACCCAGTACTTC. The chain combines TRBV7-9 with TRBJ2-5; D may be TRBD1 (6 bases). The CDR3 spans 14 residues. Germline V gives CDR1 SEHNR, CDR2 FQNEAQ (reference sequence). Between the trimmed V and J ends, which lost 1 base and 5 bases, there was a span of 11 bases.

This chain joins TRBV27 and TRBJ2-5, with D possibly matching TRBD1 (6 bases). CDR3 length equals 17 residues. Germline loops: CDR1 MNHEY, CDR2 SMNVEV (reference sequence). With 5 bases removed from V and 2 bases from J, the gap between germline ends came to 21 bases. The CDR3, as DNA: TGTGCCAGCAGTCCAGGGGACCTCGGCCCCGCACAAGAGACCCAGTACTTC. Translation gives CASSPGDLGPAQETQYF.

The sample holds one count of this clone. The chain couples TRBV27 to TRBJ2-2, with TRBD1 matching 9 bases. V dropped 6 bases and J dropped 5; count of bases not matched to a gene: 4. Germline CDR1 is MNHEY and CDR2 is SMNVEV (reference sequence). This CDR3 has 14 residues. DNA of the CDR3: TGTGCCAGCAGGTTGACAGGGGGAACCGGGGAGCTGTTTTTT. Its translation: CASRLTGGTGELFF.

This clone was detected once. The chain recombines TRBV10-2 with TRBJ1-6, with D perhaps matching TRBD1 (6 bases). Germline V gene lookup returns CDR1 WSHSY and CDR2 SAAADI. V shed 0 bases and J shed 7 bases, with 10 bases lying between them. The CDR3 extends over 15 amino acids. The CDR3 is CASSESGGTNSPLHF. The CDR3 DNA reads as TGCGCCAGCAGTGAGTCAGGGGGAACAAATTCACCCCTCCACTTT.

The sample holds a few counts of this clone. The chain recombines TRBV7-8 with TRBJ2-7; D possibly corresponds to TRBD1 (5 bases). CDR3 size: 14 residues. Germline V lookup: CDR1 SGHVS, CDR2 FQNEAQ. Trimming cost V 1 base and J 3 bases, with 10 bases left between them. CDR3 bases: TGTGCCAGCAGCTTAGAGGGGCTGAACTACGAGCAGTACTTC. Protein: CASSLEGLNYEQYF. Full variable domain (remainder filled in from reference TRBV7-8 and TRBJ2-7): GAGVSQSPRYKVAKRGQDVALRCDPISGHVSLFWYQQALGQGPEFLTYFQNEAQLDKSGLPSDRFFAERPEGSVSTLKIQRTQQEDSAVYLCASSLEGLNYEQYFGPGTRLTVT.

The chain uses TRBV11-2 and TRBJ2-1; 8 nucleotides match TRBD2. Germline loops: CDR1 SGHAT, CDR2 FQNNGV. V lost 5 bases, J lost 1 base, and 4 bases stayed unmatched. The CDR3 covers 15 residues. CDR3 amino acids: CASSPSGGSYNEQFF. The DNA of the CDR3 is TGTGCCAGCAGCCCGAGCGGGGGTTCCTACAATGAGCAGTTCTTC. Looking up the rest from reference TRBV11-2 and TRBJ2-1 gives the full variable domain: EAGVAQSPRYKIIEKRQSVAFWCNPISGHATLYWYQQILGQGPKLLIQFQNNGVVDDSQLPKDRFSAERLKGVDSTLKIQPAKLEDSAVYLCASSPSGGSYNEQFFGPGTRLTVL.

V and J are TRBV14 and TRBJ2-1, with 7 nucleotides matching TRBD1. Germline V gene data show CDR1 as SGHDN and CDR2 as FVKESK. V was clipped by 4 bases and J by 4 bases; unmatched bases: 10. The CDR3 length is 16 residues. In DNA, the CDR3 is TGTGCCAGCAGCCCAGGGGGACAGATGCTTTACAATGAGCAGTTCTTC. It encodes CASSPGGQMLYNEQFF.

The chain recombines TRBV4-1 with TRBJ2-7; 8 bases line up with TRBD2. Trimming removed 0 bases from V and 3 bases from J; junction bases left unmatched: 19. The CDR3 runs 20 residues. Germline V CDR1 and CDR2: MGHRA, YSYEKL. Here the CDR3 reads CASSQERHWAGGLINYEQYF. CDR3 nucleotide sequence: TGCGCCAGCAGCCAAGAGAGGCACTGGGCGGGAGGCCTTATTAACTACGAGCAGTACTTC.

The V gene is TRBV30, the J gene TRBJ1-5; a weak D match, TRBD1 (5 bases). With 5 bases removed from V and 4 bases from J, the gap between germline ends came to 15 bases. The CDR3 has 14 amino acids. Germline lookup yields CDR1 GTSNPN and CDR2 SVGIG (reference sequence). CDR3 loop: CAWLPPGGNQPQHF. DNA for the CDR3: TGTGCCTGGTTGCCCCCGGGGGGGAATCAGCCCCAGCATTTT.

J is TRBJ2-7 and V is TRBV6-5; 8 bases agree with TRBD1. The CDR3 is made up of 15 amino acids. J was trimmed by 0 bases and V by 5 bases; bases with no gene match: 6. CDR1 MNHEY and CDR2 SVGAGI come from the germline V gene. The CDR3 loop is CASSRTGTGSYEQYF. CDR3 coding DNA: TGTGCCAGCAGTAGAACCGGGACAGGCTCCTACGAGCAGTACTTC.

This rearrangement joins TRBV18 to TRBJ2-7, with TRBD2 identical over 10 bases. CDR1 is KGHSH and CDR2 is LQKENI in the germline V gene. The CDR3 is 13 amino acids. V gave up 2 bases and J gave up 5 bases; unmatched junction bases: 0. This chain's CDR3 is CASSPGTSDEQYF. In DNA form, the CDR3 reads TGTGCCAGCTCACCAGGGACTAGCGACGAGCAGTACTTC.